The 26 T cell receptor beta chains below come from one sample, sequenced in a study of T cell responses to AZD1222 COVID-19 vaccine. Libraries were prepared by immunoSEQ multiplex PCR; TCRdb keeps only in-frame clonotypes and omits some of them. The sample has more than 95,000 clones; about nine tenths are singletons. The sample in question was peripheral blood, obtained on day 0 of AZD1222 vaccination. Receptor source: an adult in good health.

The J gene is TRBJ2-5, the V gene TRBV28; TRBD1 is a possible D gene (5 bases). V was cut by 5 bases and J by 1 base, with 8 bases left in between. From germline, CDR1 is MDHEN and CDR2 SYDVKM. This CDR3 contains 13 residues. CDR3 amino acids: CASSLGVQETQYF. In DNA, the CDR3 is TGTGCCAGCAGTCTAGGGGTCCAAGAGACCCAGTACTTC. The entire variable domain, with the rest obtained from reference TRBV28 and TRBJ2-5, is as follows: DVKVTQSSRYLVKRTGEKVFLECVQDMDHENMFWYRQDPGLGLRLIYFSYDVKMKEKGDIPEGYSVSREKKERFSLILESASTNQTSMYLCASSLGVQETQYFGPGTRLLVL.

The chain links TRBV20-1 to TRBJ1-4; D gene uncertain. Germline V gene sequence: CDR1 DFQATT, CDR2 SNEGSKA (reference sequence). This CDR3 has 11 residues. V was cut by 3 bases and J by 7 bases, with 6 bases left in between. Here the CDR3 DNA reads TGCAGTGCTAGCGACCCTGAAAAACTGTTTTTT. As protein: CSASDPEKLFF.

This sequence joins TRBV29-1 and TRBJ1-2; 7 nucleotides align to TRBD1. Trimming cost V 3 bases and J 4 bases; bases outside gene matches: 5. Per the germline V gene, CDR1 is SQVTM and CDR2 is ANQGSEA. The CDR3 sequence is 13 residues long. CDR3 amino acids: CSVDLYRGYGYTF. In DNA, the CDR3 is TGCAGCGTTGACCTCTACAGGGGCTATGGCTACACCTTC.

The CDR3 loop reads CASSPGDPPGAYNSPLHF. The CDR3 DNA reads TGTGCCAGCAGCCCCGGAGACCCCCCTGGGGCCTATAATTCACCCCTCCACTTT. The rearrangement uses TRBV7-2 and TRBJ1-6, with no clear D. V was shortened by 5 bases and J by 2 bases, with 19 bases between the two germline ends. The germline gives CDR1 SGHTA, CDR2 FQGNSA. CDR3 length: 18 residues.

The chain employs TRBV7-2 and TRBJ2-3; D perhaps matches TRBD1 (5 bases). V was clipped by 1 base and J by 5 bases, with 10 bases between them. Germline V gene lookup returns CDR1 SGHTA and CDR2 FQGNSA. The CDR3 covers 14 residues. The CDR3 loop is CASSLVLDKDTQYF. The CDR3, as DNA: TGTGCCAGCAGCTTAGTGCTGGACAAAGATACGCAGTATTTT.

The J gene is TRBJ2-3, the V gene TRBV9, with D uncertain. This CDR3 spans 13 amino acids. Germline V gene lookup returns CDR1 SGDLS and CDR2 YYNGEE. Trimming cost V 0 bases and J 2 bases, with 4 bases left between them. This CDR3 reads CASSVAFTDTQYF. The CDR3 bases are TGTGCCAGCAGCGTAGCCTTCACAGATACGCAGTATTTT.

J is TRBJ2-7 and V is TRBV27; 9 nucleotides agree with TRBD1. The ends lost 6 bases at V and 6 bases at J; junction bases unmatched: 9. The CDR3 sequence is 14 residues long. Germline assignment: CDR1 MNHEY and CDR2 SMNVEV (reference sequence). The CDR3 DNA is TGTGCCAGCAGCCCCCGGACAGGGGAAGGCGAGCAGTACTTC. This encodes CASSPRTGEGEQYF.

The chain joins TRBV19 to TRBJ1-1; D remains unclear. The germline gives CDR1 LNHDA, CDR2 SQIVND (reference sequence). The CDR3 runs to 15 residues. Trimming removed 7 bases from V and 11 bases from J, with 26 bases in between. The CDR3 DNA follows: TGTGCCAGTACCTTATCCTCCTCGGGATATGCTCAGGCTTTCTTT. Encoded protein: CASTLSSSGYAQAFF. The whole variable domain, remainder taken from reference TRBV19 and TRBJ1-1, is DGGITQSPKYLFRKEGQNVTLSCEQNLNHDAMYWYRQDPGQGLRLIYYSQIVNDFQKGDIAEGYSVSREKKESFPLTVTSAQKNPTAFYLCASTLSSSGYAQAFFGQGTRLTVV.

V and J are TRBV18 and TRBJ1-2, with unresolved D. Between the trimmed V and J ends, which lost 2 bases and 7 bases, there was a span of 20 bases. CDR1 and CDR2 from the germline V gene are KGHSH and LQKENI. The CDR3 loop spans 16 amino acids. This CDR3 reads CASSPLEQKGFSGYTF. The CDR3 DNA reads TGTGCCAGCTCACCATTGGAACAGAAGGGTTTCTCTGGCTACACCTTC.

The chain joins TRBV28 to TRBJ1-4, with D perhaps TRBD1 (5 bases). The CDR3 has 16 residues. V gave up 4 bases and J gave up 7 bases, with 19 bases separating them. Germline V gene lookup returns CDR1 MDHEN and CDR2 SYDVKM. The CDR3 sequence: CASSSPGEIGFEKLFF. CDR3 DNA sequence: TGTGCCAGCAGTTCCCCGGGGGAGATAGGATTTGAAAAACTGTTTTTT.

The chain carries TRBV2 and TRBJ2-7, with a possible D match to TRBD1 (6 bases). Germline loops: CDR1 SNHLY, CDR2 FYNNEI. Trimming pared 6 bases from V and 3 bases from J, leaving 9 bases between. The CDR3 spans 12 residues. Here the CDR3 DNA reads TGTGCCAGCAGGGCGGACAGCTACGAGCAGTACTTC. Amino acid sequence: CASRADSYEQYF.

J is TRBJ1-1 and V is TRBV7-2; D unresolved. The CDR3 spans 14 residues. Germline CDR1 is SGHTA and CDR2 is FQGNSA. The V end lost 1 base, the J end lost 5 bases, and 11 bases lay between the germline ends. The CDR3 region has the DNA TGTGCCAGCAGCTTAGGAACCCAGAGGACTGAAGCTTTCTTT. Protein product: CASSLGTQRTEAFF.

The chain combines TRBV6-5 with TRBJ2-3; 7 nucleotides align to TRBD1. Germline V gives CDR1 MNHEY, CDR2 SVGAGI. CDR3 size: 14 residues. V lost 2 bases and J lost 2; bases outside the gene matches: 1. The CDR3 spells CASSYDRDTDTQYF. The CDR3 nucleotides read TGTGCCAGCAGTTACGACAGGGACACAGATACGCAGTATTTT.

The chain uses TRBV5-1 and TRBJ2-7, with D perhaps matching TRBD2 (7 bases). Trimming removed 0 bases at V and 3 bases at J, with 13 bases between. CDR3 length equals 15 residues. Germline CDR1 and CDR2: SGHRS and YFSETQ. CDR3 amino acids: CASSLAGGRIYEQYF. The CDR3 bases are TGCGCCAGCAGCTTGGCCGGGGGGCGCATCTACGAGCAGTACTTC.

The CDR3: CATSDSPGARDRVYNEQFF. The CDR3 DNA follows: TGTGCCACCAGTGACTCCCCCGGCGCCCGGGACAGGGTATACAATGAGCAGTTCTTC. The chain uses TRBV24-1 and TRBJ2-1; 9 positions match TRBD1. This CDR3 spans 19 amino acids. Per germline, CDR1 KGHDR and CDR2 SFDVKD. The V and J ends lost 4 bases and 4 bases, in that order; junction bases with no gene match: 16.

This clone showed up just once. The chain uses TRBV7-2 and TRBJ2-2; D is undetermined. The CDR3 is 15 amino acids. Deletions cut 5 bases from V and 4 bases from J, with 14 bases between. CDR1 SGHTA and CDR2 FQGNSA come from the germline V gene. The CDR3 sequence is CASSQSPTVTGELFF. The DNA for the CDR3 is TGTGCCAGCAGCCAGTCCCCGACTGTCACCGGGGAGCTGTTTTTT.

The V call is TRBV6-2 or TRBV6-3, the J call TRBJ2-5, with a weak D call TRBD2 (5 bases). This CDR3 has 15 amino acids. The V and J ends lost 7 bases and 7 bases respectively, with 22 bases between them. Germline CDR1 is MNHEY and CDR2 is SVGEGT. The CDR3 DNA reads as TGTGCCAGCACCCCGATCGCAGGCGCCGCGGGGACCCAGTACTTC. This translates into CASTPIAGAAGTQYF.

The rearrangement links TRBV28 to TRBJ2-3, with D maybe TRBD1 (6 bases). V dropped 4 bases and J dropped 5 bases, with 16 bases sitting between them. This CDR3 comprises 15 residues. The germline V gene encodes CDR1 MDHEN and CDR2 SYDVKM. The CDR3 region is CASSSLQGWEDTQYF. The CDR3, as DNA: TGTGCCAGCAGTTCCTTGCAGGGGTGGGAAGATACGCAGTATTTT. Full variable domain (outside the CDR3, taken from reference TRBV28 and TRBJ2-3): DVKVTQSSRYLVKRTGEKVFLECVQDMDHENMFWYRQDPGLGLRLIYFSYDVKMKEKGDIPEGYSVSREKKERFSLILESASTNQTSMYLCASSSLQGWEDTQYFGPGTRLTVL.

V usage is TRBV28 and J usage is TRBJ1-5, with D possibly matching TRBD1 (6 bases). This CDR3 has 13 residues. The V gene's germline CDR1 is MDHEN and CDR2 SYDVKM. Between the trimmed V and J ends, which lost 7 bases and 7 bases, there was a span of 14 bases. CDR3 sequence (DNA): TGTGCCAGCATTGATAGGGGGAAGCAGCCCCAGCATTTT. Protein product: CASIDRGKQPQHF.

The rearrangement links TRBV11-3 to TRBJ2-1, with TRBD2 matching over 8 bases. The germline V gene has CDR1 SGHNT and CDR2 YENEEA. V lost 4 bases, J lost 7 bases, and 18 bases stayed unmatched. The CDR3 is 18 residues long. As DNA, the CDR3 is TGTGCCAGCAGCTCAGGCCCTCCCGGGACTAGTTCGTTGAATGAGCAGTTCTTC. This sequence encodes CASSSGPPGTSSLNEQFF.

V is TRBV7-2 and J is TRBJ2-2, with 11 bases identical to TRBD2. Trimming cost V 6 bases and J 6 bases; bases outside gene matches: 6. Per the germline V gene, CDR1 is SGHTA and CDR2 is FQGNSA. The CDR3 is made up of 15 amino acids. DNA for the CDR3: TGTGCCAGCAGTACTAGCGGGAGCAATCCCGGGGAGCTGTTTTTT. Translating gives CASSTSGSNPGELFF.

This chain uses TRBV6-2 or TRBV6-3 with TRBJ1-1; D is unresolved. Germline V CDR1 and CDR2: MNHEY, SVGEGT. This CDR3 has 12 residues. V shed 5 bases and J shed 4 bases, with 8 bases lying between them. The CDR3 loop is CASSQVVTEAFF. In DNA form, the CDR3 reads TGTGCCAGCAGTCAGGTAGTCACTGAAGCTTTCTTT.

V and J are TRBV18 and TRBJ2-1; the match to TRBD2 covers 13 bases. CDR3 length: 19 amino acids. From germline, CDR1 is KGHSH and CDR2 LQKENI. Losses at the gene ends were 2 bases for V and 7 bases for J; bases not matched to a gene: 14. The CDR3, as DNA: TGTGCCAGCTCACCAGCGAGAACTAGCGGGAGGGCCTTAGGGAATGAGCAGTTCTTC. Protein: CASSPARTSGRALGNEQFF.

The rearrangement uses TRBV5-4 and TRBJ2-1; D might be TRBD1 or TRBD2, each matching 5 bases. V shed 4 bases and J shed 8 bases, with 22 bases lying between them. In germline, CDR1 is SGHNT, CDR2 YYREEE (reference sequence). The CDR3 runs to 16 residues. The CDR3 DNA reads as TGTGCCAGCAGCCCTCGGGAAACCTCAGGGAACCATGAGCAGTTCTTC. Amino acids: CASSPRETSGNHEQFF.

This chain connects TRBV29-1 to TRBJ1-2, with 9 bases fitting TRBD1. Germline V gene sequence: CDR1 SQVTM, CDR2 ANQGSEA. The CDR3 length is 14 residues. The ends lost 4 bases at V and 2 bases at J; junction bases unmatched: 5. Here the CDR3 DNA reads TGCAGCGTTGGGGGTGGGACAGGGAACTATGGCTACACCTTC. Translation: CSVGGGTGNYGYTF.

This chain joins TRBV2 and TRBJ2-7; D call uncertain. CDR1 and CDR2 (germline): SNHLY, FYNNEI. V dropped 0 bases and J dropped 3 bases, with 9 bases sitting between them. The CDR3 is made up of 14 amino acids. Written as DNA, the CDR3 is TGTGCCAGCAGTGAAGCGTCTACAGACTACGAGCAGTACTTC. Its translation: CASSEASTDYEQYF.